Listed below are T cell receptor beta chains from one sample, sequenced in a study of vaccination and CD4 T cells after COVID-19. TCRdb itself ran the PCR reads through MiXCR, one entry per CDR3 protein. The profile covers roughly 5,400 distinct CDR3 sequences, with roughly 46% appearing a single time and roughly 30% taken by the ten largest. For these TCRs, the target antigens are not known. The source material was CD4+ T cells from blood, cultured in vitro. These receptors originate from a human donor who had recovered from COVID-19. Both conserved end residues are part of each CDR3. D genes are given only for firm matches. Only part of the rows carry a size: once, few, many, or a class if the clone is expanded.

d_gene,v_gene,j_gene,abundance,len,CDR3aa,CDR3nt
-,TRBV14,TRBJ2-3,once,13,CASSENWAAGLYF,TGTGCCAGCAGCGAAAACTGGGCTGCGGGGCTGTATTTT
-,TRBV7-3,TRBJ2-3,-,14,CASSLVGSTDTQYF,TGTGCCAGCAGCTTAGTGGGTAGCACAGATACGCAGTATTTT
-,TRBV19,TRBJ1-2,few,14,CASSRDGANYGYTF,TGTGCCAGTAGTAGAGACGGGGCTAACTATGGCTACACCTTC
-,TRBV20-1,TRBJ2-5,-,15,CSARGLDRRGETQYF,TGCAGTGCTAGAGGGTTGGACAGGCGGGGAGAGACCCAGTACTTC
TRBD1,TRBV11-2,TRBJ2-3,once,15,CASSPGQGTTDTQYF,TGTGCCAGCAGCCCGGGACAGGGGACCACAGATACGCAGTATTTT
-,TRBV11-2,TRBJ2-5,-,14,CASSLDNWAETQYF,TGTGCCAGCAGCTTAGATAACTGGGCAGAGACCCAGTACTTC
TRBD1,TRBV20-1,TRBJ2-1,large,17,CSARDRGTGVLYNEQFF,TGCAGTGCTAGAGATCGGGGGACAGGGGTTCTTTACAATGAGCAGTTCTTC
TRBD2,TRBV20-1,TRBJ2-3,few,15,CSAVLAGGRPDTQYF,TGCAGTGCCGTACTAGCGGGGGGTCGCCCGGATACGCAGTATTTT
TRBD1,TRBV6-2/TRBV6-3,TRBJ1-1,-,14,CASSSMGQVTEAFF,TGTGCCAGCAGTTCTATGGGACAGGTGACTGAAGCTTTCTTT
-,TRBV2,TRBJ2-1,medium-sized,10,CASGGNEQFF,TGTGCCAGCGGGGGCAATGAGCAGTTCTTC
TRBD1,TRBV19,TRBJ2-3,-,15,CASSIDRGGTDTQYF,TGTGCCAGTAGCATAGACAGGGGAGGCACAGATACGCAGTATTTT
-,TRBV18,TRBJ2-5,-,14,CASSPQTQLGTQYF,TGTGCCAGCTCACCACAGACCCAATTAGGGACCCAGTACTTC
TRBD1,TRBV6-1,TRBJ1-4,-,15,CASSGLGQSAEKLFF,TGTGCCAGCAGTGGATTGGGACAGAGCGCCGAAAAACTGTTTTTT
-,TRBV10-3,TRBJ2-2,-,14,CAISYNNEPGELFF,TGTGCCATCAGTTACAACAACGAGCCCGGGGAGCTGTTTTTT